The text below deals with one TCR beta chain. These data are taken from a study of cytomegalovirus exposure and HLA in healthy donors. Germline V gene lookup returns CDR1 KGHSH and CDR2 LQKENI. This CDR3 region has 13 residues. Trimming took 3 bases from V and 8 from J; bases not matched to a gene: 0. Data came from immunoSEQ multiplex PCR; TCRdb stores just in-frame clones and leaves some out. This sample yields under 200,000 clones, of which more than 75% are seen a single time; around 7% belongs to the top ten. The source of this sequence is a young man in good health and CMV-seropositive. Sequenced: PBMCs. The chain employs TRBV18 and TRBJ2-1; TRBD1 matches at 11 bases. CDR3 loop: CASSPDRGHEQFF. CDR3 sequence (DNA): TGTGCCAGCTCACCGGACAGGGGGCATGAGCAGTTCTTC.